The 4 T cell receptor beta chains listed next were all sequenced from one sample in a study of shared clonotypes between healthy human individuals. Here immunoSEQ multiplex PCR was the method, and the copy in TCRdb shows in-frame clones only, minus some. The table includes around 1.6 million clones, approximately 98% detected once. Sequencing was performed on naive CD4+ T cells sorted from blood. Described subset: CD45RA+ positively selected. The receptors shown here come from a man in his thirties or forties in good health.

The rearrangement uses TRBV2 and TRBJ1-2, with D possibly being TRBD1 (6 bases). This CDR3 spans 15 amino acids. The V end lost 3 bases, the J end lost 3 bases, and 14 bases lay between the germline ends. Germline V gene lookup returns CDR1 SNHLY and CDR2 FYNNEI. This chain's CDR3 is CASSDRAGDDYGYTF. The CDR3 DNA reads TGTGCCAGCAGTGATCGGGCAGGGGATGACTATGGCTACACCTTC.

The chain joins TRBV28 to TRBJ1-1; no clear D. The CDR3 length is 12 residues. V dropped 6 bases and J dropped 11 bases, with 16 bases sitting between them. Germline values: CDR1 MDHEN, CDR2 SYDVKM. DNA for the CDR3: TGTGCCAGCAGGGACGGACGGGGAGTGGCTTTCTTT. Translating it yields CASRDGRGVAFF.

The V gene is TRBV29-1, the J gene TRBJ2-2; TRBD1 matches at 8 bases. The trim removed 6 bases at V and 5 bases at J, leaving 5 bases unmatched. The CDR3 is made up of 13 amino acids. Germline assignment: CDR1 SQVTM and CDR2 ANQGSEA. CDR3 amino acids: CSVGQGWTGELFF. The CDR3 DNA follows: TGCAGCGTCGGACAGGGATGGACCGGGGAGCTGTTTTTT.

CDR3 sequence (DNA): TGTGCCAGCAGTGAATCGGGAGCGGGAGTATACAATGAGCAGTTCTTC. Encoded protein: CASSESGAGVYNEQFF. V and J are TRBV25-1 and TRBJ2-1, with 8 positions matching TRBD2. CDR3 size: 16 residues. CDR1 and CDR2 from the germline V gene are MGHDK and SYGVNS. The junction had 6 bases not matched to a gene; V was cut back by 1 base and J by 4 bases.